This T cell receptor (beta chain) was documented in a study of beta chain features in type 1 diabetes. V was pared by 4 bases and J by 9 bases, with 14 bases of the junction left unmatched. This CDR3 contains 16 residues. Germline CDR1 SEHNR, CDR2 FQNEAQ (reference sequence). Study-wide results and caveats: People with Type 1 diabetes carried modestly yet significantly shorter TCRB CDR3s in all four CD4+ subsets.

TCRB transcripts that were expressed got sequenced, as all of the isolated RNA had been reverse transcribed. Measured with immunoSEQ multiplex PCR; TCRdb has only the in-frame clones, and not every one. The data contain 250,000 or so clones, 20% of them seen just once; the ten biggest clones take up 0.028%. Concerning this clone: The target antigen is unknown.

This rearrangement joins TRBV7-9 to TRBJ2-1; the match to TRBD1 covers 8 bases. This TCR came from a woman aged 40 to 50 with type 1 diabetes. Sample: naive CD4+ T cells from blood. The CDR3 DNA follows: TGTGCCAGCAGCTGGACACAGGGGGTGGGCGGAGGTGAGCAGTTCTTC. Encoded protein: CASSWTQGVGGGEQFF.